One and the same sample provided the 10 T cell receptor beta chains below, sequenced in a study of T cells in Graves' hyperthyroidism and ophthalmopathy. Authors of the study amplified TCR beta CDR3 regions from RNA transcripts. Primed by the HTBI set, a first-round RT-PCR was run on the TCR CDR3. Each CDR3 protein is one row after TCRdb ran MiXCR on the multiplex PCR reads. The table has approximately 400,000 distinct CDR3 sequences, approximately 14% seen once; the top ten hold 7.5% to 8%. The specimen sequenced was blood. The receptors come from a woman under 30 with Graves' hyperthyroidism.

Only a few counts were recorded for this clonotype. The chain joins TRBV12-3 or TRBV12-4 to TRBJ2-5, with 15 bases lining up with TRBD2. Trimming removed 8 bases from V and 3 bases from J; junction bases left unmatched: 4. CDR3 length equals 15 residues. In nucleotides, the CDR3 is TGTGCCAGCGGACTAGCGGGGGGGGCTAAAGAGACCCAGTACTTC. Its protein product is CASGLAGGAKETQYF.

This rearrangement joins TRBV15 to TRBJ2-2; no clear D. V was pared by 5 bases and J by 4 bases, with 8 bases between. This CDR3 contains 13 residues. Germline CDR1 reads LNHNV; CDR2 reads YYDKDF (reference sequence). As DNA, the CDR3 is TGTGCCACCAGCTCATACGTCACCGGGGAGCTGTTTTTT. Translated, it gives CATSSYVTGELFF.

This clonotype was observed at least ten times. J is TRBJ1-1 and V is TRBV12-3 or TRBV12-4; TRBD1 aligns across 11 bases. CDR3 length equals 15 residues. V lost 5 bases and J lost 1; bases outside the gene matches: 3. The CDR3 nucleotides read TGTGCCAGCAGTGTGGACAGGGGGCCGAACACTGAAGCTTTCTTT. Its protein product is CASSVDRGPNTEAFF.

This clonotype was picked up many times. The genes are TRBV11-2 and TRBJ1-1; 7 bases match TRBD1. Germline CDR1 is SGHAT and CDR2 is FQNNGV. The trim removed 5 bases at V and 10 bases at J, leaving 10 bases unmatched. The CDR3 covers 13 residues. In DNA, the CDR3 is TGTGCCAGCAGCCTAATGACAGGGAGCAGAGCTTTCTTT. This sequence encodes CASSLMTGSRAFF.

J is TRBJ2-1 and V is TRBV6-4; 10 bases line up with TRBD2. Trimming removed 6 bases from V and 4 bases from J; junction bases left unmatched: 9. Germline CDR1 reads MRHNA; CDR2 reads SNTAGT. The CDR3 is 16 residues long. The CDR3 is CASSSRGLADYNEQFF. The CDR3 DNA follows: TGTGCCAGCAGCTCCCGCGGACTAGCGGATTACAATGAGCAGTTCTTC.

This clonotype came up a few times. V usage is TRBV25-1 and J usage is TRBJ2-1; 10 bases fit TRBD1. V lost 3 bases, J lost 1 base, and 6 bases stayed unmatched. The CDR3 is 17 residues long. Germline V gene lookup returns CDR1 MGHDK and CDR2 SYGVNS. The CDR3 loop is CASSESTGGLSYNEQFF. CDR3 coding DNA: TGTGCCAGCAGTGAGTCGACAGGGGGCCTATCCTACAATGAGCAGTTCTTC. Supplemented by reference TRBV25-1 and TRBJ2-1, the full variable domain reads EADIYQTPRYLVIGTGKKITLECSQTMGHDKMYWYQQDPGMELHLIHYSYGVNSTEKGDLSSESTVSRIRTEHFPLTLESARPSHTSQYLCASSESTGGLSYNEQFFGPGTRLTVL.

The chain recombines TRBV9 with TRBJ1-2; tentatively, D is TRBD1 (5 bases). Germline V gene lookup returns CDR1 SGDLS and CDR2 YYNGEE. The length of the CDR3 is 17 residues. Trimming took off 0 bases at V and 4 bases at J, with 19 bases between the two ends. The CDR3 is CASSVEVGQSDFYGYTF. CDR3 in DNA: TGTGCCAGCAGCGTAGAAGTGGGGCAGAGTGACTTCTATGGCTACACCTTC.

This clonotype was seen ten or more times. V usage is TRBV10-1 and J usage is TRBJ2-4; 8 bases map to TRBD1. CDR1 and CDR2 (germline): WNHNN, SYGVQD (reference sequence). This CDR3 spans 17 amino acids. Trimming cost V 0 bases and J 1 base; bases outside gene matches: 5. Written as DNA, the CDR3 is TGCGCCAGCAGTGAGTCTAGGCAGGGGGCGGCCAAAAACATTCAGTACTTC. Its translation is CASSESRQGAAKNIQYF.

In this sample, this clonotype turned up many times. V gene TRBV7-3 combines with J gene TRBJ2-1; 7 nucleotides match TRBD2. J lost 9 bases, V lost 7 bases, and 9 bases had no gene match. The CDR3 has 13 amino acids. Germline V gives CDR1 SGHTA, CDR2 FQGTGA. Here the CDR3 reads CASTPGLVGEQFF. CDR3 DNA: TGTGCCAGCACCCCCGGACTAGTCGGTGAGCAGTTCTTC.

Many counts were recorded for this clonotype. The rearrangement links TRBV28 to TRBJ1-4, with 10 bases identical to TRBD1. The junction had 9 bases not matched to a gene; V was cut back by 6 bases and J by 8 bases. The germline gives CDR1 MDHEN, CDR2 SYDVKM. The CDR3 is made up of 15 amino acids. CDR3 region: CASSPLTGGSEKLFF. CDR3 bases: TGTGCCAGCAGCCCTTTGACAGGGGGCTCCGAAAAACTGTTTTTT.